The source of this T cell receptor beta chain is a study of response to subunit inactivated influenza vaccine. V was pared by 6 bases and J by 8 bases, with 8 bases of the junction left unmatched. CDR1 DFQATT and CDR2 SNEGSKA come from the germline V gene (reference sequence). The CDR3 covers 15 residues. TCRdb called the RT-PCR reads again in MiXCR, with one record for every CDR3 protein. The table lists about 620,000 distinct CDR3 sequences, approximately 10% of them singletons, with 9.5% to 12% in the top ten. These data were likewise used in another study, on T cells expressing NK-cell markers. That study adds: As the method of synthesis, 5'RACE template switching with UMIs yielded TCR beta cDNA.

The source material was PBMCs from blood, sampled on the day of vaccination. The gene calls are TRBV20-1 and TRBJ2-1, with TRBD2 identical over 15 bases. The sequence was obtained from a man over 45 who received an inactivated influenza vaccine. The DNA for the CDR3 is TGCAGTGCCCTTCGGACTAGCGGGAGGGGCCATGAGCAGTTCTTC. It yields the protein CSALRTSGRGHEQFF.